Each of the 12 T cell receptor beta chains below was sequenced from the same sample in a study of OX40 agonist ivuxolimab in advanced cancers. Libraries were built with the immunoSEQ multiplex PCR assay. TCRdb provides this immuneACCESS table in a form limited to in-frame rearrangements. Some clones are lacking; in checked studies, under half of them reflect an unresolved V gene, and why the rest are absent is not known. The sample includes roughly 24,000 clones, with about 85% observed a single time. The ten top clones hold roughly 33% of the sample. This sample comprised CD4+ or CD8+ T cells sorted from blood, obtained in a trial of the OX40 agonist ivuxolimab. These receptor sequences come from an adult with an advanced solid tumor such as melanoma, head and neck, liver or kidney cancer.

V is TRBV6-1 and J is TRBJ1-6; weak D call: TRBD1 (6 bases). CDR3 length: 13 amino acids. Trimming cost V 7 bases and J 6 bases, with 10 bases left between them. The germline CDR1 and CDR2 sequences are MNHNS and SASEGT. The CDR3: CASIRQANSPLHF. CDR3 DNA sequence: TGTGCCAGCATTAGACAGGCTAATTCACCCCTCCACTTT.

The chain links TRBV7-2 to TRBJ2-5; D remains unclear. This CDR3 contains 15 residues. The germline V gene encodes CDR1 SGHTA and CDR2 FQGNSA. The V end was cut by 4 bases, the J end by 1 base, with 13 bases between. This CDR3 reads CASSSGPRFQETQYF. The DNA of the CDR3 is TGTGCCAGCAGCTCCGGCCCACGATTCCAAGAGACCCAGTACTTC.

CDR3 sequence reads: CASSVGLAGGNQETQYF. In DNA, the CDR3 is TGTGCCAGCAGCGTAGGGCTAGCGGGTGGAAACCAAGAGACCCAGTACTTC. The rearrangement uses TRBV9 and TRBJ2-5, with 8 bases lining up with TRBD2. CDR3 length: 17 residues. Germline assignment: CDR1 SGDLS and CDR2 YYNGEE. V was pared by 0 bases and J by 0 bases, with 7 bases of the junction left unmatched.

The chain employs TRBV30 and TRBJ1-2; TRBD1 is a possible D gene (5 bases). V was cut by 5 bases and J by 1 base, with 14 bases left in between. CDR1 is GTSNPN, CDR2 SVGIG, per germline (reference sequence). CDR3 length equals 14 residues. DNA for the CDR3: TGTGCCTGGGCCGGGACGGTGAATAACTATGGCTACACCTTC. Its translation is CAWAGTVNNYGYTF.

This chain connects TRBV19 to TRBJ1-2; D is perhaps TRBD1 (5 bases). V dropped 5 bases and J dropped 8 bases, with 12 bases sitting between them. This CDR3 contains 12 residues. CDR1 is LNHDA and CDR2 is SQIVND in the germline V gene (reference sequence). In DNA, the CDR3 is TGTGCCAGTAGTGTTCAGGGAGGCGGCTACACCTTC. This encodes CASSVQGGGYTF.

The count of this clone is one. This chain connects TRBV4-3 to TRBJ2-7, with D perhaps matching TRBD1 or TRBD2 (5 bases each). Germline loops: CDR1 LGHNA, CDR2 YSLEER. The CDR3 length is 15 residues. Between the trimmed V and J ends, which lost 2 bases and 7 bases, there was a span of 18 bases. The DNA for the CDR3 is TGCGCCAGCAGCCAAAACCGGGACGGGGTCTGGGAGCAGTACTTC. It translates to CASSQNRDGVWEQYF.

V and J are TRBV28 and TRBJ1-6; D gene ambiguous. Germline V gene sequence: CDR1 MDHEN, CDR2 SYDVKM. Between the trimmed V and J ends, which lost 6 bases and 1 base, there was a span of 7 bases. The CDR3 is 14 amino acids. DNA of the CDR3: TGTGCCAGCAGCTCGACATCCTATAATTCACCCCTCCACTTT. It codes for CASSSTSYNSPLHF.

V is TRBV7-6 and J is TRBJ1-4; TRBD1 is a possible D gene (6 bases). Trimming shortened V by 5 bases and J by 6 bases, and 16 bases separated the two germline ends. Germline CDR1 reads SGHVS; CDR2 reads FNYEAQ. CDR3 length equals 15 residues. CDR3 coding DNA: TGTGCCAGCAGCACGGAGCCAGGGGCTGATGAAAAACTGTTTTTT. Translating gives CASSTEPGADEKLFF. The full variable domain, in which reference TRBV7-6 and TRBJ1-4 provide the parts outside the CDR3, is GAGVSQSPRYKVTKRGQDVALRCDPISGHVSLYWYRQALGQGPEFLTYFNYEAQQDKSGLPNDRFSAERPEGSISTLTIQRTEQRDSAMYRCASSTEPGADEKLFFGSGTQLSVL.

The chain links TRBV19 to TRBJ2-2; D is tentatively TRBD1 or TRBD2 (5 bases each). Trimming shortened V by 4 bases and J by 4 bases, and 7 bases separated the two germline ends. This CDR3 contains 13 residues. Germline CDR1 is LNHDA and CDR2 is SQIVND (reference sequence). In DNA form, the CDR3 reads TGTGCCAGTAGTAAAGGGACCACCGGGGAGCTGTTTTTT. It translates to CASSKGTTGELFF.

This clone occurred once. The chain uses TRBV6-1 and TRBJ2-5; D remains ambiguous. The CDR3 is 13 amino acids. The V and J ends lost 3 bases and 2 bases respectively, with 7 bases between them. Germline V gene lookup returns CDR1 MNHNS and CDR2 SASEGT. This CDR3 reads CASSEEIQETQYF. The CDR3 DNA reads as TGTGCCAGCAGTGAGGAGATACAAGAGACCCAGTACTTC.

The chain joins TRBV4-3 to TRBJ1-5; D is unresolved. This CDR3 spans 13 amino acids. V was trimmed by 0 bases and J by 7 bases, leaving 7 bases between them. The germline CDR1 and CDR2 sequences are LGHNA and YSLEER. The DNA of the CDR3 is TGCGCCAGCAGCCAAGATCTAGGCCAGCCCCAGCATTTT. Protein product: CASSQDLGQPQHF.

The count of this clone is one. This chain joins TRBV5-6 and TRBJ2-7, with TRBD2 identical over 9 bases. The CDR3 is 14 amino acids. Per the germline V gene, CDR1 is SGHDT and CDR2 is YYEEEE. J lost 5 bases, V lost 3 bases, and 6 bases had no gene match. The CDR3 protein is CASSYGLAQNEQYF. DNA for the CDR3: TGTGCCAGCAGCTATGGACTAGCGCAGAACGAGCAGTACTTC.